The rows below give T cell receptor beta chains drawn from one sample of a study of blood T cell repertoires in COVID-19. Assay: immunoSEQ multiplex PCR; the TCRdb copy retains only in-frame clones and omits some. The sample holds 70,000 to 90,000 clones, about 83% seen once. Material for sequencing was peripheral blood. The receptors derive from a man in his fifties with active COVID-19. Each CDR3 is given with its conserved first and last residue. The order of the fields is CDR3 DNA, CDR3 protein, J gene, D gene, V gene, clone size. D genes are given only for firm matches. For some rows the clone size is stated as once, few or many, or as a class when expanded; others skip it.

CDR3nt: TGCAGCGTTGAAAGGGGTGAAAAACTGTTTTTT; CDR3aa: CSVERGEKLFF; j_gene: TRBJ1-4; d_gene: .; v_gene: TRBV29-1; abundance: .
CDR3nt: TGTGCCACCAGCAGGGCCAGGAGGGAGAATGAAAAACTGTTTTTT; CDR3aa: CATSRARRENEKLFF; j_gene: TRBJ1-4; d_gene: .; v_gene: TRBV15; abundance: .
CDR3nt: TGTGCCAGAACCCTAGCGGGGACGGCTCATGGGTGGGAGACCCAGTACTTC; CDR3aa: CARTLAGTAHGWETQYF; j_gene: TRBJ2-5; d_gene: TRBD2; v_gene: TRBV28; abundance: .
CDR3nt: TGTGCCAGCAGCTTAGGCCCGGGACAGGGAGACTACGAGCAGTACTTC; CDR3aa: CASSLGPGQGDYEQYF; j_gene: TRBJ2-7; d_gene: TRBD1; v_gene: TRBV7-7; abundance: .
CDR3nt: TGTGCCAGCAGCGTTGGAAGCGGGAGAAAATTCACCGGGGAGCTGTTTTTT; CDR3aa: CASSVGSGRKFTGELFF; j_gene: TRBJ2-2; d_gene: TRBD2; v_gene: TRBV9; abundance: .
CDR3nt: TGTGCCAGCAGAAGGGACAGTAACTATGGCTACACCTTC; CDR3aa: CASRRDSNYGYTF; j_gene: TRBJ1-2; d_gene: TRBD1; v_gene: TRBV7-8; abundance: .
CDR3nt: TGTGCCAGCAGCTTGGGGGGCTTCACAGATACGCAGTATTTT; CDR3aa: CASSLGGFTDTQYF; j_gene: TRBJ2-3; d_gene: .; v_gene: TRBV5-4; abundance: .
CDR3nt: TGTGCCAGCAGTTCCTTCGGGGGGATAGGATCCTATAATTCACCCCTCCACTTT; CDR3aa: CASSSFGGIGSYNSPLHF; j_gene: TRBJ1-6; d_gene: .; v_gene: TRBV28; abundance: .
CDR3nt: TGCGCCAGCAGCCCCGCGGGAGGGTTTTTCGGCACAGATACGCAGTATTTT; CDR3aa: CASSPAGGFFGTDTQYF; j_gene: TRBJ2-3; d_gene: TRBD2; v_gene: TRBV4-1; abundance: once
CDR3nt: TGTGCCAGTAGTTCCGGGGGGGCGACTAGCGGGTATTACAATGAGCAGTTCTTC; CDR3aa: CASSSGGATSGYYNEQFF; j_gene: TRBJ2-1; d_gene: TRBD2; v_gene: TRBV19; abundance: few
CDR3nt: TGTGCCAGCTCACCCCGACAGGGATCAGATACGCAGTATTTT; CDR3aa: CASSPRQGSDTQYF; j_gene: TRBJ2-3; d_gene: TRBD1; v_gene: TRBV18; abundance: .
CDR3nt: TGTGCCAGCAGCCCCGGGACAGTTGAAGCTTTCTTT; CDR3aa: CASSPGTVEAFF; j_gene: TRBJ1-1; d_gene: TRBD1; v_gene: TRBV12-3/TRBV12-4; abundance: medium-sized
CDR3nt: TGTGCCAGCAGTGCCGGGACTCAACCGGCAGAGACCCAGTACTTC; CDR3aa: CASSAGTQPAETQYF; j_gene: TRBJ2-5; d_gene: .; v_gene: TRBV5-4; abundance: once
CDR3nt: TGCGCCAGCAGTGAGTCGGGTAGCGGGAGGGGGATTTTTCGCCACGAGCAGTACTTC; CDR3aa: CASSESGSGRGIFRHEQYF; j_gene: TRBJ2-7; d_gene: TRBD2; v_gene: TRBV10-1; abundance: .
CDR3nt: TGTGCCAGCAGCCAAGATGCGACAGGGAGTTCACCCCTCCACTTT; CDR3aa: CASSQDATGSSPLHF; j_gene: TRBJ1-6; d_gene: TRBD1; v_gene: TRBV3-1/TRBV3-2; abundance: .
CDR3nt: TGTGCCAGCAGCTTGGCCTCTAGCTTAGCAGATACGCAGTATTTT; CDR3aa: CASSLASSLADTQYF; j_gene: TRBJ2-3; d_gene: .; v_gene: TRBV5-4; abundance: .
CDR3nt: TGTGCCAGCAGGAAAAGAGAGGGAGTTAATGAAAAACTGTTTTTT; CDR3aa: CASRKREGVNEKLFF; j_gene: TRBJ1-4; d_gene: .; v_gene: TRBV2; abundance: .
CDR3nt: TGTGCCAGCAGCTCGGGAGACGGCTATAATTCACCCCTCCACTTT; CDR3aa: CASSSGDGYNSPLHF; j_gene: TRBJ1-6; d_gene: .; v_gene: TRBV9; abundance: .
CDR3nt: TGTGCCAGGAGTTTACGGGGCACCTCAGCGGGCGGGGAGCTGTTTTTT; CDR3aa: CARSLRGTSAGGELFF; j_gene: TRBJ2-2; d_gene: .; v_gene: TRBV11-3; abundance: .
CDR3nt: TGTGCCAGCAGCTTAGGGCTAGCGGGGGCTCTGTACGAGCAGTTCTTC; CDR3aa: CASSLGLAGALYEQFF; j_gene: TRBJ2-1; d_gene: TRBD2; v_gene: TRBV11-2; abundance: .
CDR3nt: TGTGCCAGCAGTCCTCCCGTAGGGACAGGGGGAGCGGGCTACACCTTC; CDR3aa: CASSPPVGTGGAGYTF; j_gene: TRBJ1-2; d_gene: TRBD1; v_gene: TRBV25-1; abundance: few
CDR3nt: TGTGCCAGCAGTTTTCGCCTAGGAACCGGGGAGCTGTTTTTT; CDR3aa: CASSFRLGTGELFF; j_gene: TRBJ2-2; d_gene: .; v_gene: TRBV28; abundance: .
CDR3nt: TGCGCCAGCAGCTTGGTTGGACAGGGGGCAGATACGCAGTATTTT; CDR3aa: CASSLVGQGADTQYF; j_gene: TRBJ2-3; d_gene: TRBD1; v_gene: TRBV5-1; abundance: .
CDR3nt: TGTGCCAGCAGTTCTAGGTCAGGACAGTACACAGATACGCAGTATTTT; CDR3aa: CASSSRSGQYTDTQYF; j_gene: TRBJ2-3; d_gene: .; v_gene: TRBV28; abundance: .
CDR3nt: TGTGCCAGCAGCCCCGGGACAGGGGTTCAGCCCCAGCATTTT; CDR3aa: CASSPGTGVQPQHF; j_gene: TRBJ1-5; d_gene: TRBD1; v_gene: TRBV5-6; abundance: .
CDR3nt: TGTGCCAGCAGCAACCAGGGAAATCAGCCCCAGCATTTT; CDR3aa: CASSNQGNQPQHF; j_gene: TRBJ1-5; d_gene: .; v_gene: TRBV6-6; abundance: .
CDR3nt: TGTGCCAGTAGTAAAGAACGGGACAGTGTCTATGGCTACACCTTC; CDR3aa: CASSKERDSVYGYTF; j_gene: TRBJ1-2; d_gene: TRBD1; v_gene: TRBV19; abundance: once